Below, one TCR beta chain is given with its context. Authors' methods: Estimated nucleated cell counts came from reference gene primer amplification. Produced via immunoSEQ multiplex PCR; TCRdb's table is partial and in-frame only. D and trimming come from the DNA, and the V and J calls and clone size come from that table. The data contain 200,000 to 250,000 clones, over 75% of them singletons. CDR3 length: 13 amino acids. Germline V gene sequence: CDR1 MNHNY, CDR2 SVGAGI (reference sequence). With 5 bases removed from V and 7 bases from J, the gap between germline ends came to 15 bases. This sample is drawn from a study of blood T cell repertoires in COVID-19. Study overall: Specimens from acute and convalescent COVID-19 originated in the United States, Italy and Spain.

J is TRBJ2-7 and V is TRBV6-6; possibly TRBD2 for D (6 bases). Sequences were obtained from peripheral blood. The receptor's source is a man in his thirties or forties who had recovered from COVID-19. CDR3 loop: CASSGGFAGEQYF. The CDR3 DNA is TGTGCCAGCAGTGGGGGGTTTGCGGGGGAGCAGTACTTC.